This T cell receptor (beta chain) was captured in a study of technical replicates of blood from a few donors. There are 12 residues in the CDR3. CDR1 SGHNT and CDR2 YYREEE come from the germline V gene (reference sequence). Trimming took 1 base from V and 6 from J, leaving 7 bases between them. Method: immunoSEQ multiplex PCR; TCRdb's copy keeps in-frame clones and lacks some. Of roughly 48,000 clones detected, 90% to 95% appear once; the ten largest clones hold about 3.9%. The rearrangement links TRBV5-4 to TRBJ1-2; D remains unclear. The sample was PBMCs. This sequence was found in a human donor in good health. Some clones in this sample may be carry-over from other donors' samples. This CDR3 reads CASSLMGNGYTF. CDR3 nucleotides: TGTGCCAGCAGCTTGATGGGCAATGGCTACACCTTC.